The rows below give T cell receptor beta chains drawn from one sample of a study of control samples from healthy donors and cancer patients. Sequencing used immunoSEQ multiplex PCR; TCRdb keeps in-frame clones, though not all of them. Counted here are 130,000 or so clones, about nine tenths occurring once; the ten biggest clones make up 6% to 9.5%. Sequenced: PBMCs. The receptor set was obtained from a man aged 45-65 years with head and neck cancer. CDR3s include the opening cysteine and the closing phenylalanine or tryptophan. Fields, in order: V gene, CDR3 length, J gene, CDR3 protein.

>TRBV27|15|TRBJ2-1
CASSLKGLQYNEQFF
>TRBV29-1|16|TRBJ1-1
CSVRWTGAPMNTEAFF
>TRBV19|15|TRBJ1-2
CASSSSDSRLEGYTF
>TRBV28|14|TRBJ1-1
CASTTGALNTEAFF
>TRBV6-1|15|TRBJ1-5
CASSERGVSNQPQHF
>TRBV15|17|TRBJ2-1
CATSRGRLAGGKNEQFF
>TRBV3-1/TRBV3-2|16|TRBJ2-1
CASSFQVTSTLGEQFF
>TRBV6-2/TRBV6-3|15|TRBJ2-7
CASSDRPGGFYEQYF
>TRBV19|15|TRBJ2-2
CASILGTGGTGELFF
>TRBV24-1|21|TRBJ2-6
CATSVTTFGTDLSSGANVLTF
>TRBV10-3|13|TRBJ1-6
CAISDGYNSPLHF
>TRBV28|16|TRBJ1-2
CASNSLGGAGRGGYTF
>TRBV19|15|TRBJ2-1
CASSFAGTGYNEQFF
>TRBV5-4|13|TRBJ2-7
CATTLPAIREQYF
>TRBV7-8|14|TRBJ2-5
CASSSTLAQETQYF